This TCR beta chain was profiled in a study of blood T cell repertoires in COVID-19. At the level of the study: Nucleic acid was either cDNA or gDNA, and it came from T cells, B-cell-depleted T cells, or PBMCs.

Assay used: immunoSEQ multiplex PCR; TCRdb lists only in-frame clones, some missing. The top ten hold over 12% of the sample, which has under 200,000 clones, 80% to 85% seen once. After removal of 6 bases from V and 6 bases from J, the junction contained 10 bases not matched to a gene. The CDR3 length is 14 residues. From germline, CDR1 is LNHDA and CDR2 SQIVND (reference sequence). The TCR was taken from a man in his late teens or twenties with active or convalescent COVID-19. This rearrangement joins TRBV19 to TRBJ1-1, with 7 bases aligning to TRBD1. The sequenced material came from peripheral blood. The CDR3 nucleotides are TGTGCCAGTAGCTTCAGACAGGGAGTGGCTGAAGCTTTCTTT. Amino acid sequence: CASSFRQGVAEAFF.